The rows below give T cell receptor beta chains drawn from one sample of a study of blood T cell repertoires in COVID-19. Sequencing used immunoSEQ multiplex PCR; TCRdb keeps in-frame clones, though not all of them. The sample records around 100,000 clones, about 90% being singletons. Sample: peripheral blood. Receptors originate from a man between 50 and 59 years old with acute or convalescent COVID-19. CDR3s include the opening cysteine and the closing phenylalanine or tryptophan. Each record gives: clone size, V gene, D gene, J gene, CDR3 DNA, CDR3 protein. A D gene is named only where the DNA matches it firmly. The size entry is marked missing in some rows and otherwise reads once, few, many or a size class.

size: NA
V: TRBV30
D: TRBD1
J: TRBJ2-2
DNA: TGTGCCTGGGGAAAACAGGGGATAGTCACCGGGGAGCTGTTTTTT
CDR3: CAWGKQGIVTGELFF

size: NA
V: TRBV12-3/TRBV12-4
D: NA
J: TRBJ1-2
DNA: TGTGCCAGCAGTTCCAGGGCGCGGGGCTACACCTTC
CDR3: CASSSRARGYTF

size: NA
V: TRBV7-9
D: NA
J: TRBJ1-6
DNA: TGTGCCAGCAGCTCCGGGACACCGAATTCACCCCTCCACTTT
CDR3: CASSSGTPNSPLHF

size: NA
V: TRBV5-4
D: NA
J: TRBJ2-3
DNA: TGTGCCAGCAACGGTGGGGCAGGGTCCACAGATACGCAGTATTTT
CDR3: CASNGGAGSTDTQYF

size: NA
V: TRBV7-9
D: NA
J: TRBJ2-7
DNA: TGTGCCAGCAGCTTCGGGTCCTCCTACGAGCAGTACTTC
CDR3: CASSFGSSYEQYF

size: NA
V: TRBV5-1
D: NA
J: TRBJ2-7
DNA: TGCGCCAGCAGCACGGGTTCGGTCTCCTACGAGCAGTACTTC
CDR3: CASSTGSVSYEQYF

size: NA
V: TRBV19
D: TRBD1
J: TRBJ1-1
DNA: TGTGCCACCGCTCCGAAGGGGGCCCCGAACACTGAAGCTTTCTTT
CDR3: CATAPKGAPNTEAFF

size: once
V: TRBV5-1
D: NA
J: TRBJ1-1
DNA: TGCGCCAGCAGCTTGCGCGGGACCCCGAACACTGAAGCTTTCTTT
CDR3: CASSLRGTPNTEAFF

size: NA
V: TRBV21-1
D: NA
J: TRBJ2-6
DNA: TGTGCCAGCAGCAAAATTAACCACTCAGGGGAGAGCTCTGGGGCCAACGTCCTGACTTTC
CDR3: CASSKINHSGESSGANVLTF

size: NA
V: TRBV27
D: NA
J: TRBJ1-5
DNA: TGTGCCAGCAGTCGACGGACAAGGGGGACCGGTCAGCCCCAGCATTTT
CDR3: CASSRRTRGTGQPQHF

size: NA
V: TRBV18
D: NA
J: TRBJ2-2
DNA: TGTGCCAGCTCACCACTGTCTAGGGCCAGGGCCGGGGAGCTGTTTTTT
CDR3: CASSPLSRARAGELFF

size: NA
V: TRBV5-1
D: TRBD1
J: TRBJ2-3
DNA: TGCGCCAGCAGCTTGGGGGACAGCCTCGGCACAGATACGCAGTATTTT
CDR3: CASSLGDSLGTDTQYF

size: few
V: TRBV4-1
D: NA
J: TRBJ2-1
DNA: TGCGCCAGCAGCCAACATAGGGGGGGCCTAAACAATGAGCAGTTCTTC
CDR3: CASSQHRGGLNNEQFF

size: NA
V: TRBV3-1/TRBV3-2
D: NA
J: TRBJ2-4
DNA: TGTGCCAGCAGCCAAGACAATTTTTCAGATCTAGCCAAAAACATTCAGTACTTC
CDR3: CASSQDNFSDLAKNIQYF

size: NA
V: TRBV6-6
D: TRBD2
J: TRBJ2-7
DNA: TGTGCCAGCAGCAATGGACTAGCGGGAAACTACGAGCAGTACTTC
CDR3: CASSNGLAGNYEQYF

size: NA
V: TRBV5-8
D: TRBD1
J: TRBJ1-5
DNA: TGTGCCAGCAGCTTGAAAGTTTGGACAGGGGGCGGAAATCAGCCCCAGCATTTT
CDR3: CASSLKVWTGGGNQPQHF

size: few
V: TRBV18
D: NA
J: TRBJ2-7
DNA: TGTGCCAGCTCACCGACGGGAACCTACGAGCAGTACTTC
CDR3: CASSPTGTYEQYF

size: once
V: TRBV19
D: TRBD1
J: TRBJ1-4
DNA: TGTGCCAGTAGTAGACAGGGGAAGGCTAATGAAAAACTGTTTTTT
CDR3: CASSRQGKANEKLFF

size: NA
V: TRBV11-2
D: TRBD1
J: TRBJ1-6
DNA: TGTGCCAGCAGCTTGAAGGGGCCGGGACAGAATAATTCACCCCTCCACTTT
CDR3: CASSLKGPGQNNSPLHF

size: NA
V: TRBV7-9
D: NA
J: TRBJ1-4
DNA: TGTGCCAGCAGTGGGGGTTTTTCGGGGGCTAATGAAAAACTGTTTTTT
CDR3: CASSGGFSGANEKLFF

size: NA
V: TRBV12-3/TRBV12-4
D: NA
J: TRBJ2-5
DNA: TGTGCCAGCAGTTTGTCGGGGGAAGAGACCCAGTACTTC
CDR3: CASSLSGEETQYF

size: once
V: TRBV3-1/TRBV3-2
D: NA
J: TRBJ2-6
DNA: TGTGCCAGCAGCCAAGATCGAGGGGGTTCTGGGGCCAACGTCCTGACTTTC
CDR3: CASSQDRGGSGANVLTF

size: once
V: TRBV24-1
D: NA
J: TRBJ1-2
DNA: TGTGCCACCAGTAACGGGTTGGGCTACACCTTC
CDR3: CATSNGLGYTF

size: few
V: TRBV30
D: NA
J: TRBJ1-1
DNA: TGTGCCTGGAGTTGGGGGGAGGACACTGAAGCTTTCTTT
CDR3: CAWSWGEDTEAFF

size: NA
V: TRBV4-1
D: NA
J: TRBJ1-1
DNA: TGCGCCAGCAGCCCCATTAGGAGGGAGGCTGAAGCTTTCTTT
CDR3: CASSPIRREAEAFF

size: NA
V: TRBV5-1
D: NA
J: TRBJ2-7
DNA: TGCGCCAGCAGCGGACCGGGGTACGAGCAGTACTTC
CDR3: CASSGPGYEQYF

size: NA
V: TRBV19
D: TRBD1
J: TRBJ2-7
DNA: TGTGCCAGTAGTACCGGGACAGGCCTCCTTTACGAGCAGTACTTC
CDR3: CASSTGTGLLYEQYF

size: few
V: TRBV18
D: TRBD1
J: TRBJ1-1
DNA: TGTGCCAGCTCTCCGGAACAGGGGCCGAACACTGAAGCTTTCTTT
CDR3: CASSPEQGPNTEAFF

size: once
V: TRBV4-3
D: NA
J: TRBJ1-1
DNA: TGCGCCAGCAGCCAAGAATGGTCGGGAAACACTGAAGCTTTCTTT
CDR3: CASSQEWSGNTEAFF

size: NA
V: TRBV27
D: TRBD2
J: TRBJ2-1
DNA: TGTGCCAGCAGTTTGACGGGGGGAGCTTTCCATGAGCAGTTCTTC
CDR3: CASSLTGGAFHEQFF

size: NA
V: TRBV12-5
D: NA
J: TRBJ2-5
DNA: TGTGCTAGTGGTTTGTCCCCGGGATTATCGGAGACCCAGTACTTC
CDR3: CASGLSPGLSETQYF

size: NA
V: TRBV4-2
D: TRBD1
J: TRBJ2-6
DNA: TGTGCCAGCAGCTATCCGGGACAGGGCCCCACTGGGGCCAACGTCCTGACTTTC
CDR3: CASSYPGQGPTGANVLTF

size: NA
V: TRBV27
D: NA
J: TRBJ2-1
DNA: TGTGCCAGCAGTTTATTCCTATACAATGAGCAGTTCTTC
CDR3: CASSLFLYNEQFF

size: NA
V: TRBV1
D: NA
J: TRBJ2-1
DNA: TGCACCAGCAGCCAAGGTTACAGGGGTTCCTACAATGAGCAGTTCTTC
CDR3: CTSSQGYRGSYNEQFF

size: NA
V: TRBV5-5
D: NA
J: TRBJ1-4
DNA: TGTGCCAGCAGCTTGTGGCAAGTAGGAGGGTGGAATGAAAAACTGTTTTTT
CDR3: CASSLWQVGGWNEKLFF

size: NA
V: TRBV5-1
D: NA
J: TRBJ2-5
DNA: TGCGCCAGCAGCTACGGGGGGCAGGAGGAGACCCAGTACTTC
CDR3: CASSYGGQEETQYF

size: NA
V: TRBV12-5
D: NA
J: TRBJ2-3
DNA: TGTGCTAGTGGTTTGGTACTAGATACGCAGTATTTT
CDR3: CASGLVLDTQYF

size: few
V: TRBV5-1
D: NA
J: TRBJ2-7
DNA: TGCGCCAGCAGCTTGGGGTCGGGGTTAGGGGAGCAGTACTTC
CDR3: CASSLGSGLGEQYF

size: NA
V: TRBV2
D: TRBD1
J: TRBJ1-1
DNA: TGTGCCAGCAGAGGGGACAGGGGCCGTCGATGGACTGAAGCTTTCTTT
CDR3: CASRGDRGRRWTEAFF

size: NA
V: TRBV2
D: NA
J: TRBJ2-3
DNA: TGTGCCAGCAGTGTTCAGGGGCGAACAGATACGCAGTATTTT
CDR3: CASSVQGRTDTQYF

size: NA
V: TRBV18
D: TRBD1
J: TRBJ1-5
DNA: TGTGCCAGCTCAGACAGGGTAATGCTAATGGGCAATCAGCCCCAGCATTTT
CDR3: CASSDRVMLMGNQPQHF

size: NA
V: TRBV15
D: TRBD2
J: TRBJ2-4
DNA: TGTGCCACCAGCAGAGAAAGCTCGACTAGCGGGGGGGATACAAACAAAAACATTCAGTACTTC
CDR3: CATSRESSTSGGDTNKNIQYF

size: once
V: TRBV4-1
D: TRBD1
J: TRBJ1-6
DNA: TGCGCCAGCAGTATTGGGGGACAGAATTCACCCCTCCACTTT
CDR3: CASSIGGQNSPLHF

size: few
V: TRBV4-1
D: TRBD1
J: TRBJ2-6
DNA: TGCGCCAGCAGCCATCCAGTCCCGGACAGGGTTTTATCTGGGGCCAACGTCCTGACTTTC
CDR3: CASSHPVPDRVLSGANVLTF

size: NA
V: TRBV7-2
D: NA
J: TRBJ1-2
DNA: TGTGCCAGCAGCTTAGCTGGCGGGGGCGGGGGCTACACCTTC
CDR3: CASSLAGGGGGYTF

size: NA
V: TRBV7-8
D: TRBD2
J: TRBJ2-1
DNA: TGTGCCAGCAGCTTACTTTCGCGGGGGGGCCCCCGGATGGACAATGAGCAGTTCTTC
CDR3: CASSLLSRGGPRMDNEQFF

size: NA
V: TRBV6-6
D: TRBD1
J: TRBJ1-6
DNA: TGTGCCAGCAGGCCCTCACAGGGGGCGTCTAATTCACCCCTCCACTTT
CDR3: CASRPSQGASNSPLHF

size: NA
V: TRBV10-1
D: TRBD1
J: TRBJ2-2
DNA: TGCGCCAGCAGTGATAGGGACAGGGTGAACACCGGGGAGCTGTTTTTT
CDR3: CASSDRDRVNTGELFF

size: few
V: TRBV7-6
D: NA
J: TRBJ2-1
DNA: TGTGCCAGCAGCGCCCCCGGAACCAGTGGAGGGAATGAGCAGTTCTTC
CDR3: CASSAPGTSGGNEQFF

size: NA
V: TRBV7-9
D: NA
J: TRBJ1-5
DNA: TGTGCCAGCAGCTCGGACAGCCTAGGCAATCAGCCCCAGCATTTT
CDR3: CASSSDSLGNQPQHF

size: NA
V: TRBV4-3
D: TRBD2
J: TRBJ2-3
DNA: TGCGCCAGCAGCCAAGCCGGGGGGGCGAGGACGGGGGGCCAAGATACGCAGTATTTT
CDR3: CASSQAGGARTGGQDTQYF

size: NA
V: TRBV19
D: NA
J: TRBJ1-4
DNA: TGTGCCAGTACGCGGGGGCTTCGAGAAAAACTGTTTTTT
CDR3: CASTRGLREKLFF

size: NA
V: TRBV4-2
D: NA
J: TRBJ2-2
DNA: TGTGCCAGCAGCCAAGACTCAGGTTCGGTCACCGGGGAGCTGTTTTTT
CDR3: CASSQDSGSVTGELFF

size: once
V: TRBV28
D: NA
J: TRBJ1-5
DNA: TGTGCCAGCAGCTCGCAGGGTTTTGCCCAGCATTTT
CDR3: CASSSQGFAQHF

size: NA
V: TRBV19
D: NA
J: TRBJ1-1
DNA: TGTGCCAGTAGTTCTAGACAGAGCACTGAAGCTTTCTTT
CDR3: CASSSRQSTEAFF

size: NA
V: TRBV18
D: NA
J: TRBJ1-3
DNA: TGTGCCAGCTCACCCGGGAACTCTGGAAACACCATATATTTT
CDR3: CASSPGNSGNTIYF

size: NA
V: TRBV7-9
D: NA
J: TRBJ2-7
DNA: TGTGCCTCCGGGACACAACGTACCTACGAGCAGTACTTC
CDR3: CASGTQRTYEQYF

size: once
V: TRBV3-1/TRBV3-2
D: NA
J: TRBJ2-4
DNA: TGTGCCAGCATGGGGGCGAACATTCAGTACTTC
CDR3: CASMGANIQYF